The clone carrying this TCR beta chain was counted ten times or more. This sample is drawn from a study of HIV-infected patients and healthy controls. From the 5' RACE reads, TCRdb called clonotypes with MiXCR, one entry per CDR3 protein. Altogether roughly 70,000 distinct CDR3 sequences are present, roughly 16% being singletons, with the ten largest covering 5.5% to 7%. The sample consisted of CD4+ T cells from blood. The sequence came from a human donor in good health.

This CDR3 is CASSYGGAGANVLTF. The DNA of the CDR3 is TGTGCCAGCAGTTACGGGGGTGCTGGGGCCAACGTCCTGACTTTC. V is TRBV6-5 and J is TRBJ2-6; either TRBD1 or TRBD2 may supply D (5 bases each). Germline V lookup: CDR1 MNHEY, CDR2 SVGAGI. The ends were cut back, 2 bases at V and 2 bases at J, with 7 bases in the middle. This CDR3 comprises 15 residues.